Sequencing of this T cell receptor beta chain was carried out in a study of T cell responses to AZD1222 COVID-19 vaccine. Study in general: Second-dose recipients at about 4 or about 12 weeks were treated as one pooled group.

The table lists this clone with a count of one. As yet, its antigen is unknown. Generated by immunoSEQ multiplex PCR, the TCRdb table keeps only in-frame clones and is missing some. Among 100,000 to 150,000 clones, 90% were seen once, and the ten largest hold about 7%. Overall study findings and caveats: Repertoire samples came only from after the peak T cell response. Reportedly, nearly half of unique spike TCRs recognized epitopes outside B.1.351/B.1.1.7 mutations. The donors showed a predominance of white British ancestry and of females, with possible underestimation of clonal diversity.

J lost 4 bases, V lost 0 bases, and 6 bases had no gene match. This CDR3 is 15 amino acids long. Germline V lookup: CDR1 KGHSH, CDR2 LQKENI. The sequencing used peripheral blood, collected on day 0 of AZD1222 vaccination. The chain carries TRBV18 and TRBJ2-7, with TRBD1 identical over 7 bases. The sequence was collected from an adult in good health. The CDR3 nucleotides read TGTGCCAGCTCACCACCGAAGGGGGCGCGGTACGAGCAGTACTTC. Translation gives CASSPPKGARYEQYF. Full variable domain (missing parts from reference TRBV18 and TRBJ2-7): NAGVMQNPRHLVRRRGQEARLRCSPMKGHSHVYWYRQLPEEGLKFMVYLQKENIIDESGMPKERFSAEFPKEGPSILRIQQVVRGDSAAYFCASSPPKGARYEQYFGPGTRLTVT.